This T cell receptor (beta chain) was recovered during a study of cytomegalovirus exposure and HLA in healthy donors. The wider study: There were some 120 million unique TCR beta sequences, drawn from roughly 200 million T cells, in an earlier analysis.

The PCR used 60 Vbeta and 13 Jbeta primers. Repertoires were generated with immunoSEQ multiplex PCR, while TCRdb's copy carries only in-frame clones and drops some. This table holds around 150,000 clones, roughly 80% found once. With regard to this clone: Its antigen is not identified.

Trimming cost V 5 bases and J 0 bases, with 14 bases left between them. CDR1 and CDR2 from the germline V gene are SGHNT and YENEEA. There are 16 residues in the CDR3. Study-level points and caveats: Researchers catalogued under 200 TCR beta chains as cytomegalovirus-associated. A few CMV-associated chains proved CMV antigen-specific in vitro. Common viral pathogens seemed, in a later analysis, to connect with several of the most significant clusters.

J is TRBJ1-5 and V is TRBV11-3; D unclear. This TCR came from a woman in her forties or fifties in good health and CMV-seronegative. Material for sequencing was PBMCs. The CDR3 DNA sequence: TGTGCCAGCAGCCAGGAGGGAGGATATAGCAATCAGCCCCAGCATTTT. Protein: CASSQEGGYSNQPQHF.